This T cell receptor (beta chain) was retrieved from a study of cytomegalovirus exposure and HLA in healthy donors (dated by TCRdb to between 2016 and 2019). With regard to the full study: In an earlier analysis of under 600 of the donors, approximately 260 Gb of sequence data and just under 120 million unique TCR beta sequences from roughly 200 million T cells were reported. An early release covering 550 to 700 HLA-typed donors comprised roughly 300 gigabases of sequencing data and roughly 85 million unique TCR sequences. Of the 300 to 500 genotyped donors, less than 85% were placed in the genetic ancestry cluster associated with self-reported Caucasian donors. The study was designed to test whether signatures of past pathogen exposure could be identified by cataloging public T cell receptors. Using immunosequencing, the study profiled T cell repertoires from 500 to 800 subjects and related those repertoires to cytomegalovirus serostatus. Along with the approximately 700-subject first cohort, a separate validation cohort of more than 90 different subjects was used. High-throughput TCR immunosequencing, statistical association of individual TCRs with disease status, and machine learning were combined to predict cytomegalovirus infection status. To study patterns of TCR occurrence, a later analysis re-analyzed previously published TCR beta repertoires from around 670 donors and added high-resolution HLA genotyping. Rather than using new phenotypic data, the later analysis identified candidate immune exposures from TCR beta sequences and from how often those sequences occurred across donors. An earlier analysis of roughly 600 of the donors used high-throughput TCR beta sequencing to judge whether each TCR beta V gene segment behaved as functional or pseudogenic. Alongside the repertoire data, information on donor age, sex, ethnicity and CMV serostatus was compiled. Genome-wide SNP genotypes for about three fifths of the roughly 700 donors were used in a later genetic analysis, which treated that subset as a discovery cohort. Every repertoire in the discovery cohort had been generated on one and the same sequencing platform. HLA typing included class I and class II loci at four-digit resolution. Typing coverage varied by locus: roughly 629-640 donors for A, B, C, DRB1 and DQB1; roughly 560 for DQA1; approximately 570 for DPA1; approximately 490 for DPB1. About five DR-DQ haplotypes were handled as single units for association and clustering, since linkage in the cohort was strong. Across some 400 genotyped donors of the cohort, an average of about 240,000 unique TCR beta nucleotide sequences per donor were sequenced, and around 19% of those sequences were non-productive.

The paper as a whole reports these results and caveats: Because counts were too low, 15 or so rarely observed V segments, including chromosome 9 orphons, were excluded from the earlier analysis of around 640 of the donors. Immune exposure information for the cohort was limited to CMV serostatus. In an earlier analysis of a few hundred of the donors, most TCR beta V segments were observed in productive rearrangements about 87% or about 30% of the time, broadly matching IMGT annotations. An association between a missense DCLRE1C variant and V-gene and J-gene trimming of TCR beta chains was found in a later genetic analysis and replicated in an independent cohort. The cohort was sequenced for TCR beta chains only, and without alpha or paired-chain data the features that could be detected were limited. Compared with equally common non-associated chains, HLA-associated TCR beta chains in a later analysis were more clonally expanded and had lower generation probabilities. In a later analysis, most CMV-associated TCR beta chains were found to appear HLA-restricted, with HLA associations seemingly driven largely by CMV exposure. Correlated functional status among segregating V segments might be attributable to linkage disequilibrium, but an unknown experimental factor could not be ruled out. Several of the top co-occurrence clusters appeared to be linked to parvovirus B19, influenza, CMV and Epstein-Barr virus, according to a later analysis. Strong co-occurrence of HLA alleles, especially DR and DQ, made assigning TCR associations to individual alleles difficult. A later analysis associated 16,951 TCR beta sequences with specific HLA alleles at a false discovery rate of 0.05. A cluster of highly shared sequence variants was judged likely to represent a technical artifact of the sequencing pipeline. A further reported finding was that TCR beta sequences accurately predicted the HLA-A and HLA-B alleles for most subjects in the first cohort. Most TCR sequences were seen in very few donors, while some public TCRs were found in many individuals. HLA typing was unavailable for some donors at each locus, so association tests used only the typed subset. The study gave a list of 150 to 200 TCR beta chains associated with cytomegalovirus. The presence/absence analyses assumed that sequencing depth was roughly uniform across donors, and that assumption may not be true. In a later genetic analysis, fewer N-insertions in productive TCRs were reported among donors in an Asian-associated ancestry cluster than the roughly 670-donor mean. The classifier was reported to diagnose cytomegalovirus status with high specificity and sensitivity in both the original cohort and the validation cohort. In vitro tests confirmed that three of the cytomegalovirus-associated TCR beta chains recognize cytomegalovirus antigens. According to the authors, the approach could potentially be generalized to other disease states and immunological phenotypes. In a later analysis, the rate of TCR association differed among HLA loci, with DRB1 alleles having the most associated TCRs and HLA-C alleles having the fewest.

The cohort comprised under 700 healthy bone marrow donors. All cohort members were sampled while nominally healthy, although unrecorded immune exposures were likely present. The donor tested CMV seropositive, placing the donor among the 250 to 350 seropositive members of the cohort. Every donor gave a peripheral blood sample, and the peripheral blood mononuclear cells from that sample were used for TCR beta sequencing. Genomic DNA extraction from the blood cell samples was performed with the Qiagen DNeasy Blood Extraction Kit. Preparation of the library involved the immunoSEQ multiplex PCR assay. For the multiplex PCR, a mixture combining 60 forward primers for TCR Vbeta segments and 13 reverse primers for TCR Jbeta segments was used. The CDR3 region of rearranged TCR beta genes was amplified from genomic DNA with a multiplex PCR assay. Amplified TCR beta libraries were sequenced as 87-base-pair reads on the Illumina HiSeq System. For the original study's pipeline: In a later analysis, some 80 million unique TCR beta chains were counted across the approximately 670 repertoires, and approximately 9.9 million of these chains were shared by at least two donors. Raw reads were error-corrected and collapsed into unique sequences by a nearest-neighbor algorithm in which closely related sequences were merged to remove PCR and sequencing errors. CDR3 sequences were aligned to IMGT reference sequences to assign V, D and J gene segments. For a sequence to be retained, a match of at least six nucleotides was required to both a V gene segment and a J gene segment. Rearrangements were called productive when the CDR3 lacked stop codons and stayed in frame with V and J; all others were non-productive. CDR3 was defined according to IMGT convention as the region running from the second conserved V-encoded cysteine to the conserved J-encoded phenylalanine. The earlier analysis of about 620 of the donors excluded sequences that lacked an unambiguous match to a single V gene segment. In an earlier analysis of approximately 590 of the donors, V segments were called functional above 56.7% productive rearrangements and were called segregating when the between-donor standard deviation exceeded 5%. A statistical classification framework was built for diagnosing cytomegalovirus status from the catalog of TCR beta chain sequences. In a later analysis, V and J genes were assigned by comparing TCR nucleotide sequences against IMGT/GENE-DB human TR gene sequences. In a later analysis, CDR3 sequences and most-parsimonious VDJ recombination scenarios were assigned using the TCRdist pipeline. In a later analysis, every TCR beta chain was defined by the combination of its CDR3 amino acid sequence and its V-gene family, and reads without a unique V-gene family were dropped. In a later analysis, several hundred highly shared, low-generation-probability nucleotide sequences were removed to address suspected cross-contamination and a sequencing artifact. For each public chain, a later analysis derived a clonal expansion index from normalized ranks of inferred template counts within each repertoire. In a later analysis, generation probabilities were computed with a VDJ recombination model fitted to out-of-frame rearrangements, and the resulting probabilities were checked against IGoR. In a later analysis, TCR-TCR, TCR-HLA and TCR-CMV co-occurrence was scored with hypergeometric tests, and a repertoire-size bias correction was applied to TCR pairs. False discovery rates were estimated in a later analysis by permuting HLA or CMV assignments 20 times. A later analysis grouped co-occurring TCRs with DBSCAN, adding TCRdist sequence similarity when clustering within HLA-allele-positive subsets. For co-occurrence clustering, repertoires with fewer than 30,000 or more than 120,000 public chains were excluded, along with roughly 5 repertoires with anomalous nucleotide sharing. Held by TCRdb, this immuneACCESS table contains in-frame sequences only and omits some clones. Under half of the omission traces to an unresolved V gene where checked; the cause of the rest is unknown. The DNA was the basis for D and trimming; V, J and clone size are from that table. In all, the sample holds about 150,000 clones, and roughly 78% of those were seen once. The top ten constitute 6% to 6.5% of the sample.

This clone has more than one count but fewer than ten. The antigen this receptor binds is unknown. Base qualities are not recorded, but no much larger clone differs from it by a single base. The TCR was taken from a man aged 50 to 59 in good health and CMV-seropositive. Sequencing input: PBMCs.

The nucleotides are TGTGCCAGCAGTTATCCAGGGACCTACGAGCAGTACTTC. Protein translation: CASSYPGTYEQYF. The chain was built from TRBV6-6 and TRBJ2-7, with TRBD1 tentatively as D gene (5 bases match). CDR1 is given as MNHNY and CDR2 as SVGAGI, both from the germline V gene (reference sequence). A distance of 8 bases separates the germline ends of V and J, which lose 3 bases and 2 bases respectively. The CDR3 covers 13 residues, taking in both the cysteine and the phenylalanine. This entry keeps only the CDR3 DNA: 39 bases, framed from base 1.